Sequencing of this T cell receptor beta chain was carried out in a study of human T cells and chemical hapten exposure. The sample's time point: patch test 1, 2 weeks after DPC sensitization. Stated treatment: therapeutic diphenylcyclopropenone sensitization with weekly scalp DPC. The donor pool consisted of alopecia patients aged 18 to 70 years, considered suitable for DPC. Blood, whole and unfractionated, served as the source for total RNA extraction. Using its own MiXCR run on the RACE reads, TCRdb lists one record per CDR3 protein. The sample has about 360,000 distinct CDR3 sequences, about 4.8% seen once; the top ten hold 2% to 2.5%. This clonotype appeared many times. Sequencing used whole blood, obtained in connection with sensitization to the hapten diphenylcyclopropenone (DPC). This TCR was sampled from a woman in her forties or fifties with alopecia areata. Some clones in this sample may be carry-over from other donors' samples.

The CDR3 region is CSVAGGAADEQFF. The CDR3 region has the DNA TGCAGCGTTGCGGGGGGGGCTGCCGATGAGCAGTTCTTC. The chain uses TRBV29-1 and TRBJ2-1; 8 bases match TRBD2. The CDR3 is 13 amino acids. CDR1 and CDR2 from the germline V gene are SQVTM and ANQGSEA. The V segment lost 4 bases and the J segment 8 bases; nucleotides outside the gene matches: 7.